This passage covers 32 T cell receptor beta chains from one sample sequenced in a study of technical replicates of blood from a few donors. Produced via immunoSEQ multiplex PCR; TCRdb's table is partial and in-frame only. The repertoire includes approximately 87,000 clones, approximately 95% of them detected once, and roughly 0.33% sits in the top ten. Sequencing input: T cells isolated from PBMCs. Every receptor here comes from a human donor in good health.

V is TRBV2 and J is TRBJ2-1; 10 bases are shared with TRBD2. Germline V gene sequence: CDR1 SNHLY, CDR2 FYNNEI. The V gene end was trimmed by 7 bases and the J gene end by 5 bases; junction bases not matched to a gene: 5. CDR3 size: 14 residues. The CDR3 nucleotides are TGTGCCAGCAAATTACTAGCGGGACACAATGAGCAGTTCTTC. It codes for CASKLLAGHNEQFF.

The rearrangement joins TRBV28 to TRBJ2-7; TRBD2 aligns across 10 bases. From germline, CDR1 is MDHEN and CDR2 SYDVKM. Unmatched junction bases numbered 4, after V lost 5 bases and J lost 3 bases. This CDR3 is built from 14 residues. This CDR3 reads CASSRIAGGYEQYF. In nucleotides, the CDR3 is TGTGCCAGCAGTCGCATAGCGGGAGGCTACGAGCAGTACTTC. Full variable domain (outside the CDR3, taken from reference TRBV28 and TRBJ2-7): DVKVTQSSRYLVKRTGEKVFLECVQDMDHENMFWYRQDPGLGLRLIYFSYDVKMKEKGDIPEGYSVSREKKERFSLILESASTNQTSMYLCASSRIAGGYEQYFGPGTRLTVT.

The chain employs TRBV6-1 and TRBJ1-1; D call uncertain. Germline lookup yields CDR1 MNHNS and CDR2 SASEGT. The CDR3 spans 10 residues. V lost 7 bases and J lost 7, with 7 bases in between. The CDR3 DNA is TGTGCCAGCATTAAGAGTGAAGCTTTCTTT. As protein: CASIKSEAFF.

The CDR3 sequence is CASSTGTGVEEKLFF. DNA of the CDR3: TGTGCCAGCAGTACGGGGACAGGGGTCGAGGAAAAACTGTTTTTT. The chain joins TRBV28 to TRBJ1-4, with TRBD1 identical over 10 bases. J gave up 8 bases and V 5 bases, and 8 bases lay outside the gene matches. CDR1 is MDHEN and CDR2 is SYDVKM in the germline V gene. CDR3 length: 15 residues.

CDR3 residues: CASSQARRGEAFF. The CDR3 DNA reads TGTGCCAGCAGCCAAGCTAGGAGGGGCGAAGCTTTCTTT. The J gene is TRBJ1-1, the V gene TRBV14; D is perhaps TRBD1 (5 bases). This CDR3 spans 13 amino acids. Germline assignment: CDR1 SGHDN and CDR2 FVKESK. V shed 1 base and J shed 8 bases, with 11 bases lying between them.

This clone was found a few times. The CDR3 coding sequence is TGTGCCTGGAAGTTGGGAGGAGGCACTGAAGCTTTCTTT. Translating it yields CAWKLGGGTEAFF. J is TRBJ1-1 and V is TRBV30; D remains unclear. The CDR3 sequence is 13 residues long. Germline V gives CDR1 GTSNPN, CDR2 SVGIG (reference sequence). V was trimmed by 4 bases and J by 4 bases, leaving 13 bases between them.

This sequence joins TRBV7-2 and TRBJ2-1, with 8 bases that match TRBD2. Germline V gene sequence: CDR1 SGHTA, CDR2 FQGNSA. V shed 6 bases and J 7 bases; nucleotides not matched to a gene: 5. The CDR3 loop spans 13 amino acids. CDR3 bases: TGTGCCAGCAGACTTAGCGGGGCGAATGAGCAGTTCTTC. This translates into CASRLSGANEQFF.

CDR3 amino acids: CASTLGGAGNTIYF. CDR3 DNA sequence: TGTGCCAGCACTCTGGGGGGGGCTGGAAACACCATATATTTT. V gene TRBV5-4 combines with J gene TRBJ1-3; D possibly corresponds to TRBD1 (5 bases). Germline CDR1 reads SGHNT; CDR2 reads YYREEE (reference sequence). With 6 bases removed from V and 2 bases from J, the gap between germline ends came to 12 bases. The CDR3 runs to 14 residues.

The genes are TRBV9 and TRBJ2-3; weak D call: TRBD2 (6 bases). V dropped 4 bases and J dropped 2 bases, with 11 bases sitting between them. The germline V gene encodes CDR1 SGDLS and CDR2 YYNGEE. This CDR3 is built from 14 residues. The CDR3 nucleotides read TGTGCCAGCAGCCTAAGGGACTCCACAGATACGCAGTATTTT. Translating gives CASSLRDSTDTQYF.

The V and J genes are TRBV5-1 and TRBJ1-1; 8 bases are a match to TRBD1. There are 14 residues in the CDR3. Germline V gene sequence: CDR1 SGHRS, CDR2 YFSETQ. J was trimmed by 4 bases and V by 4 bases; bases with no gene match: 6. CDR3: CASSPRTGSTEAFF. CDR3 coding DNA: TGCGCCAGCAGCCCCCGGACAGGGAGCACTGAAGCTTTCTTT.

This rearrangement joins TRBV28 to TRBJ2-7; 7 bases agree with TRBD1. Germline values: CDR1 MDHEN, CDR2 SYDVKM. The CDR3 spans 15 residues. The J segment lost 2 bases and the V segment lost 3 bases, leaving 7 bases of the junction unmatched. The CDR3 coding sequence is TGTGCCAGCAGTTTTACAGGGGTAGGAACCTACGAGCAGTACTTC. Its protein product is CASSFTGVGTYEQYF.

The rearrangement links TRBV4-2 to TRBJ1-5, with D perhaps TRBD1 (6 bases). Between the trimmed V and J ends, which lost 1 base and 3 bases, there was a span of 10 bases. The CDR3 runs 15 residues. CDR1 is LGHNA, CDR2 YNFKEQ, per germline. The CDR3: CASSQAGHFNQPQHF. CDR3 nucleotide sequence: TGTGCCAGCAGCCAAGCGGGACACTTCAATCAGCCCCAGCATTTT.

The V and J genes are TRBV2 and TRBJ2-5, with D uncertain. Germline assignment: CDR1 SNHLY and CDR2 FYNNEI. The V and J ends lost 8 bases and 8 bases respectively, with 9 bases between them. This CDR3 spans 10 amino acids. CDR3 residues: CASAHLTQYF. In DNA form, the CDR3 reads TGTGCCAGCGCCCACTTAACCCAGTACTTC.

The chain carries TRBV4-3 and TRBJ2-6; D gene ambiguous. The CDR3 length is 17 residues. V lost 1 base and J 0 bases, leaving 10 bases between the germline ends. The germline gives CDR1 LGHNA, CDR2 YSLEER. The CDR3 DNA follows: TGCGCCAGCAGCCAAGCAGACTCGAGCTCTGGGGCCAACGTCCTGACTTTC. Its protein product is CASSQADSSSGANVLTF.

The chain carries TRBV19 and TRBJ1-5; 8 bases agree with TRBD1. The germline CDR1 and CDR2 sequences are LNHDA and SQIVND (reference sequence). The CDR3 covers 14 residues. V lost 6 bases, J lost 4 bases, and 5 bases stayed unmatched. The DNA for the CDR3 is TGTGCCAGTAGAGTAGGACAGGGTAATCAGCCCCAGCATTTT. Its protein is CASRVGQGNQPQHF.

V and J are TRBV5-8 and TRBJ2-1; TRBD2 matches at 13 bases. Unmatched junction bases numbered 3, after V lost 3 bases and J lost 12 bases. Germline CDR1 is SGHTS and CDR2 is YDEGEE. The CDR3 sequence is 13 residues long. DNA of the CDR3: TGTGCCAGCAGCTCCTGGACTAGCGGGGGGCAGTTCTTC. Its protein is CASSSWTSGGQFF.

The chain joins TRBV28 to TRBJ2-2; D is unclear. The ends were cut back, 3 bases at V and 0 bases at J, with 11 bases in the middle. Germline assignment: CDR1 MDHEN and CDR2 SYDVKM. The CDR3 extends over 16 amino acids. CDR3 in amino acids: CASSLSEPANTGELFF. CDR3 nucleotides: TGTGCCAGCAGTTTGAGCGAGCCGGCGAACACCGGGGAGCTGTTTTTT.

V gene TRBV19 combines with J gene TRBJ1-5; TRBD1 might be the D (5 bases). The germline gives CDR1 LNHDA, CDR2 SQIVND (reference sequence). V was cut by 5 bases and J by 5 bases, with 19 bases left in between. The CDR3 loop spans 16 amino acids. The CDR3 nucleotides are TGTGCCAGTAGTCTGCGACCGGGACTATGGCATCAGCCCCAGCATTTT. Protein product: CASSLRPGLWHQPQHF.

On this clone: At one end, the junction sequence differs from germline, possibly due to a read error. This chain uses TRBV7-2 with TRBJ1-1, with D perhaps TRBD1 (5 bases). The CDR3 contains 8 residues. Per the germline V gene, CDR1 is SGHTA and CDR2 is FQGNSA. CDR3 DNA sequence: TGTGCCAGCAGCCCGGGGACTTTT. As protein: CASSPGTF.

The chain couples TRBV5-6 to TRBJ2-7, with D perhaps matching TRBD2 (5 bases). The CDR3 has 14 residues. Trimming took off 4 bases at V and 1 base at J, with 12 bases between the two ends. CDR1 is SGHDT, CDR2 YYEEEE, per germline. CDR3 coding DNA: TGTGCCAGCAGCCGAGAGAGGGTTTCCTACGAGCAGTACTTC. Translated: CASSRERVSYEQYF.

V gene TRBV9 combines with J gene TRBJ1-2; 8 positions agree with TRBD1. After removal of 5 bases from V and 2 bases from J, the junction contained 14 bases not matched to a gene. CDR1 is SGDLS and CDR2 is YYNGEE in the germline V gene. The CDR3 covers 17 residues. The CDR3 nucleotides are TGTGCCAGCAGGGGAAGTAGGACAGGGCTAGAGAACTATGGCTACACCTTC. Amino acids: CASRGSRTGLENYGYTF.

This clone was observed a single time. CDR3 nucleotides: TGTGCCAGCAGCTTAATGGGACAGGGTATGGATGAAGCTTTCTTT. It is translated as CASSLMGQGMDEAFF. The V and J genes are TRBV7-3 and TRBJ1-1; 9 bases align to TRBD1. Germline-derived CDR1 and CDR2 are SGHTA and FQGTGA. The CDR3 runs 15 residues. Unmatched junction bases numbered 7, after V lost 1 base and J lost 7 bases.

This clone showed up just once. CDR3 region: CASSLPASSYEQYF. The CDR3 DNA reads as TGCGCCAGCAGCTTACCAGCGTCCTCCTACGAGCAGTACTTC. The J gene is TRBJ2-7, the V gene TRBV5-1; D gene ambiguous. The CDR3 is 14 amino acids. With 2 bases removed from V and 0 bases from J, the gap between germline ends came to 9 bases. The germline V gene encodes CDR1 SGHRS and CDR2 YFSETQ.

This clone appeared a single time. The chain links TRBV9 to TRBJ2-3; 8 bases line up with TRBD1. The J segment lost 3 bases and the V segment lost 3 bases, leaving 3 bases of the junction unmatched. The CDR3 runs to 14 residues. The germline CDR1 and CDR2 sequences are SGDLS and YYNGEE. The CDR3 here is CASSGGQGTDTQYF. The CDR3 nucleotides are TGTGCCAGCAGCGGCGGACAGGGAACAGATACGCAGTATTTT.

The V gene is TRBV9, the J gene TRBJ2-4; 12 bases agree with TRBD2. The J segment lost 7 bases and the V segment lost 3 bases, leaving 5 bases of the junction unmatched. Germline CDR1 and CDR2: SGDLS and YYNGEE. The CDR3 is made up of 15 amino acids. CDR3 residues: CASSEGLAGGNIQYF. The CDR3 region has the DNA TGTGCCAGCAGCGAGGGGCTAGCGGGAGGGAACATTCAGTACTTC.

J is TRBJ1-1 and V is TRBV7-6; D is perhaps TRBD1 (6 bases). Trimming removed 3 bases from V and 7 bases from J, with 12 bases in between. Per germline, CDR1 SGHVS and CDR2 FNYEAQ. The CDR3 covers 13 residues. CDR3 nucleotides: TGTGCCAGCAGCTTTAGGGACATCAATGAAGCTTTCTTT. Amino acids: CASSFRDINEAFF.

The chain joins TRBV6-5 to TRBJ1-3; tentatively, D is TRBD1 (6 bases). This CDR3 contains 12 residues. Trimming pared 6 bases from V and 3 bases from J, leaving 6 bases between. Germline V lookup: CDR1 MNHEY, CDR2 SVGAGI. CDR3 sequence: CASRGGGNTIYF. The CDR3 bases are TGTGCCAGCAGAGGGGGTGGAAACACCATATATTTT.

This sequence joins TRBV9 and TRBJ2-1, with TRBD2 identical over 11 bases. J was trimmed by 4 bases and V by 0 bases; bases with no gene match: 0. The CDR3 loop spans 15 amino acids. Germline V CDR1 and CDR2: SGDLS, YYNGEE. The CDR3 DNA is TGTGCCAGCAGCGTAGGGACTAGCGGGTACAATGAGCAGTTCTTC. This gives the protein CASSVGTSGYNEQFF.

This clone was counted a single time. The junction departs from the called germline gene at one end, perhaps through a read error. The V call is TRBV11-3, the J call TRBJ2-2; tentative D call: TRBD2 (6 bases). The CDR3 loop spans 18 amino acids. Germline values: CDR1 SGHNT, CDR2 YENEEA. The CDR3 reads CASSLDGSGTGDTGELFF. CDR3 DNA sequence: TGTGCCAGCAGCCTAGATGGGTCAGGGACTGGAGATACCGGGGAGCTGTTTTTT.

CDR3 sequence: CASRERGYSYEQYF. The CDR3 nucleotides read TGTGCCAGCAGGGAAAGAGGGTACTCCTACGAGCAGTACTTC. The J gene is TRBJ2-7, the V gene TRBV28; a possible D gene is TRBD2 (5 bases). The V gene's germline CDR1 is MDHEN and CDR2 SYDVKM. The ends were cut back, 6 bases at V and 0 bases at J, with 12 bases in the middle. The CDR3 totals 14 residues.

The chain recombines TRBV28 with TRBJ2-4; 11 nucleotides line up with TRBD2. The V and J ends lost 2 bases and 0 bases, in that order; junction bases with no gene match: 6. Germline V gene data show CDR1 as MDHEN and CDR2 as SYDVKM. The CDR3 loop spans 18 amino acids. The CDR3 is CASSLAQGLAVAKNIQYF. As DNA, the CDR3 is TGTGCCAGCAGTTTAGCCCAGGGACTAGCGGTAGCCAAAAACATTCAGTACTTC.

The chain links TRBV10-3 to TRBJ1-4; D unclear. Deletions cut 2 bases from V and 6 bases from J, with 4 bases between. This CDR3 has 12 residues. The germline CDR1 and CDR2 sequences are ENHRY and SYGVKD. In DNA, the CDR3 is TGTGCCATCAGTGAGAGAGATGAAAAACTGTTTTTT. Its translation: CAISERDEKLFF.